This TCR beta chain was found in a study of tumor-infiltrating lymphocytes in primary liver carcinoma. Study information: Donors underwent surgery for histopathologically diagnosed primary liver carcinoma. Study-level findings and limits: Researchers found tumor-adjacent and tumor-blood pairs overlapped less than tumor region pairs. Blood's top-250-clone fraction was significantly lower than that of tumors (p = 0.039).

Researchers generated TCR beta cDNA from about 530 ng of total RNA, relying on a constant-region primer. Three nested multiplex PCR rounds of slightly modified ARM-PCR generated TCR beta libraries. A C-beta reverse primer was combined with TRBV1-TRBV30 forward primers in the first two PCR rounds, and each round had 10 cycles. Via MiXCR, TCRdb re-called the multiplex PCR reads, giving one row per CDR3 protein. Altogether approximately 310,000 distinct CDR3 sequences are present, 65% being singletons, with the ten largest covering 9% to 10%. RNA isolated from unsorted whole blood supplied the blood RNA, with germline DNA also extracted. V was pared by 7 bases and J by 0 bases, with 14 bases between. This CDR3 region has 15 residues. Of note for this clonotype: Antigen: not known.

This receptor was obtained from a man aged 40-49 years with primary liver carcinoma and hepatitis B virus infection. The chain uses TRBV12-3 or TRBV12-4 and TRBJ2-3; D is uncertain. Sequencing was done on a sample of peripheral blood. The CDR3 nucleotides read TGTGCCAGCATCCCGGGCGCAGCTAGCACAGATACGCAGTATTTT. This codes for CASIPGAASTDTQYF.